This TCR beta chain was identified during a study of cytomegalovirus exposure and HLA in healthy donors. As concerns this clone: Its antigen remains unidentified.

Healthy bone marrow donors made up the donor group. 13 Jbeta primers and 60 Vbeta primers were used for the PCR. Under the authors' procedure: There were tens of millions of unique TCR beta chains by a later count, and about 11 million of them were shared. This table comes from immunoSEQ multiplex PCR, and its TCRdb copy is limited to in-frame clones, with some not included. That table is the source of V, J and clone size, and D and trimming were worked out from the DNA. The sample contains roughly 180,000 clones, over 60% of which appear only once. V lost 4 bases and J 4 bases, leaving 8 bases between the germline ends. This CDR3 has 13 residues. The germline CDR1 and CDR2 sequences are MNHNS and SASEGT. Study observations and caveats: Equally common other TCR beta chains were less clonally expanded than HLA-associated ones, a later analysis found. A list of roughly 160 TCR beta chains associated with cytomegalovirus was given.

The sequenced sample was PBMCs. This sequence was found in a man between 18 and 35 years old in good health and CMV-seronegative. This chain joins TRBV6-1 and TRBJ1-5, with D unresolved. The CDR3 DNA reads TGTGCCAGCAGTGTGACTTTTAATCAGCCCCAGCATTTT. This sequence encodes CASSVTFNQPQHF.